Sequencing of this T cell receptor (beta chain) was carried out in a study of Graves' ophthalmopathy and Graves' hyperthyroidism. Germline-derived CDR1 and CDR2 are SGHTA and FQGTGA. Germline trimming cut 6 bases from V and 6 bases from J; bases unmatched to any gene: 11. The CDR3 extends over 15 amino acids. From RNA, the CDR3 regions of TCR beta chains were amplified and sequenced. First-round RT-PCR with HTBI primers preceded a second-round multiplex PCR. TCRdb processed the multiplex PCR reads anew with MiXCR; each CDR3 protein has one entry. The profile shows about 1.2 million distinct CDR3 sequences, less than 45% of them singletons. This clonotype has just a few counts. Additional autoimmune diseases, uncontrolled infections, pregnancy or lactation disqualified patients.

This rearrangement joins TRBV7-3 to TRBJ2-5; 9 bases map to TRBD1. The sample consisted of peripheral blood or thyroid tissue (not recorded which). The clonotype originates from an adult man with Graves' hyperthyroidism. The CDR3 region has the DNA TGTGCCAGCAGTGACCCCGGGACAGGGCCGAAGACCCAGTACTTC. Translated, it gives CASSDPGTGPKTQYF.